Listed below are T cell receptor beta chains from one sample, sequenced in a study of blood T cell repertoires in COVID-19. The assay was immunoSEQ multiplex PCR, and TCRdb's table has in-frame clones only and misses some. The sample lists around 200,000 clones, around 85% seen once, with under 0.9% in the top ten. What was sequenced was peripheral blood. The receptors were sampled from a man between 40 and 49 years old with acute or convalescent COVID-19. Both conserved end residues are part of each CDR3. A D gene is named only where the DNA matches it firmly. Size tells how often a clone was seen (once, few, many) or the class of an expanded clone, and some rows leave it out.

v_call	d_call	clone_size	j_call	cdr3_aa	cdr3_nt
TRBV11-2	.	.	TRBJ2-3	CASSPLTTGILGDTQYF	TGTGCCAGCAGCCCCCTTACCACAGGTATACTGGGGGATACGCAGTATTTT
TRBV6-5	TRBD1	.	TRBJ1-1	CASRDRGTMNTEAFF	TGTGCCAGCAGAGACAGGGGTACAATGAACACTGAAGCTTTCTTT
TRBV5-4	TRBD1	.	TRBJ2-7	CASSSRTGPAYEQYF	TGTGCCAGCAGCTCCCGGACAGGGCCGGCCTACGAGCAGTACTTC
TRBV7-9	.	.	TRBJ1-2	CASSSSTGPLNRYTF	TGTGCCAGCAGCTCATCTACAGGGCCCCTAAACCGCTACACCTTC
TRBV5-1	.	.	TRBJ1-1	CASSLEGIQGLTEAFF	TGCGCCAGCAGCTTGGAGGGGATCCAGGGGTTGACTGAAGCTTTCTTT
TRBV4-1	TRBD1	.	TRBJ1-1	CASSQGSSGGTEAFF	TGCGCCAGCAGCCAAGGATCGTCAGGGGGCACTGAAGCTTTCTTT
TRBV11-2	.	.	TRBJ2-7	CASSFYNEQYF	TGTGCCAGCAGCTTTTACAACGAGCAGTACTTC
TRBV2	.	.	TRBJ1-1	CASSERPDTEAFF	TGTGCCAGCAGTGAGAGGCCGGATACTGAAGCTTTCTTT
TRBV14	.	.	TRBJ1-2	CASSQAVNYGYTF	TGTGCCAGCAGCCAGGCGGTAAACTATGGCTACACCTTC
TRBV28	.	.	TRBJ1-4	CASRTDNEKLFF	TGTGCCAGCCGGACAGATAATGAAAAACTGTTTTTT
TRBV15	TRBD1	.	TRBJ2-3	CATSKPGQGGTDTQYF	TGTGCCACCAGCAAACCCGGACAGGGGGGCACAGATACGCAGTATTTT
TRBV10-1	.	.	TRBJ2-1	CASSEGGANNEQFF	TGCGCCAGCAGTGAGGGGGGGGCCAACAATGAGCAGTTCTTC
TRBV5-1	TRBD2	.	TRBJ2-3	CASILGLAGTDTQYF	TGCGCCAGCATTCTGGGACTAGCGGGCACAGATACGCAGTATTTT
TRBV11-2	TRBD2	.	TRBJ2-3	CASSLGGGSTDTQYF	TGTGCCAGCAGCTTGGGGGGAGGGAGCACAGATACGCAGTATTTT
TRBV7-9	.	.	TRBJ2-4	CASSLDGQGVKNIQYF	TGTGCCAGCAGCTTAGACGGGCAGGGTGTCAAAAACATTCAGTACTTC
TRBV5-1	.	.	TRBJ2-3	CASSRPPREDTQYF	TGCGCCAGCAGCCGCCCCCCCCGAGAAGATACGCAGTATTTT
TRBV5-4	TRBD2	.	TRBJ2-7	CASSLGTSGRIGYEQYF	TGTGCCAGCAGCTTGGGGACTAGCGGGAGAATTGGTTACGAGCAGTACTTC
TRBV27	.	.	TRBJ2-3	CASSLAGSWPDTQYF	TGTGCCAGCAGTTTGGCAGGGTCATGGCCAGATACGCAGTATTTT
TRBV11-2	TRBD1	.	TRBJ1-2	CASSLRLRTGGLINYGYTF	TGTGCCAGCAGCTTAAGGCTAAGGACAGGGGGCCTCATCAACTATGGCTACACCTTC
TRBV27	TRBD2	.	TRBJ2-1	CASSGLASYNEQFF	TGTGCCAGCAGCGGACTAGCGTCCTACAATGAGCAGTTCTTC
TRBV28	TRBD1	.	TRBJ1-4	CASSSVDRGANEKLFF	TGTGCCAGCAGTTCCGTCGACAGGGGAGCTAATGAAAAACTGTTTTTT
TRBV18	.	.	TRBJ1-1	CASSPGATRRNTEAFF	TGTGCCAGCTCACCAGGGGCGACGAGAAGGAACACTGAAGCTTTCTTT
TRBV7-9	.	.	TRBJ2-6	CASSLAGTSGANVLTF	TGTGCCAGCAGCTTAGCCGGGACTTCTGGGGCCAACGTCCTGACTTTC
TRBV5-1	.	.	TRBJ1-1	CASRVITGGNTEAFF	TGCGCCAGCAGAGTAATAACCGGGGGGAACACTGAAGCTTTCTTT
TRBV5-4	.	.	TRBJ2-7	CASSAGKGDYEQYF	TGTGCCAGCAGCGCCGGCAAAGGAGACTACGAGCAGTACTTC
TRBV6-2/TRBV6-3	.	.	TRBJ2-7	CASSYSIRGARTYEQYF	TGTGCCAGCAGTTACTCGATTCGGGGAGCGAGAACCTACGAGCAGTACTTC
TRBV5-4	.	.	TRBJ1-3	CASSLDQGNTIYF	TGTGCCAGCAGCTTGGACCAGGGTAACACCATATATTTT
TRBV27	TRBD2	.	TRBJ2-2	CASSLAGTYTGELFF	TGTGCCAGCAGTCTAGCGGGAACGTACACCGGGGAGCTGTTTTTT
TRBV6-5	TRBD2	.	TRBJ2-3	CASSYRSGGDTQYF	TGTGCCAGCAGTTACAGGAGCGGGGGAGATACGCAGTATTTT
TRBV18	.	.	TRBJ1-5	CASSQGSDQPQHF	TGTGCCAGCTCCCAGGGTTCAGATCAGCCCCAGCATTTT
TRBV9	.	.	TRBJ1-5	CASSVGPIQSNQPQHF	TGTGCCAGCAGCGTAGGCCCGATACAGAGCAATCAGCCCCAGCATTTT
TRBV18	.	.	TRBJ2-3	CASSPLAEVGDTQYF	TGTGCCAGCTCACCACTCGCTGAGGTGGGAGATACGCAGTATTTT
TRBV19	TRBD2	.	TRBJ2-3	CASSMVAGVGTDTQYF	TGTGCCAGTAGTATGGTGGCGGGAGTTGGCACAGATACGCAGTATTTT
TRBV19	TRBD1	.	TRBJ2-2	CASSGQGNTGELFF	TGTGCCAGCTCGGGACAGGGAAACACCGGGGAGCTGTTTTTT
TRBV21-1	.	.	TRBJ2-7	CASRLKYKHSYEQYF	TGTGCCAGCCGACTTAAATATAAGCACTCCTACGAGCAGTACTTC
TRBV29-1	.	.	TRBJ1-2	CSVAPGYGYTF	TGCAGCGTCGCACCAGGGTATGGCTACACCTTC
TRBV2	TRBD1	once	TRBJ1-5	CASNTIRGQGGNQPQHF	TGTGCCAGCAATACAATAAGGGGACAGGGCGGAAATCAGCCCCAGCATTTT
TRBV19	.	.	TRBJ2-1	CASSPRAGPYNEQFF	TGTGCCAGTAGCCCCCGGGCGGGACCTTACAATGAGCAGTTCTTC
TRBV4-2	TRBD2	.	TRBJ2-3	CASSLPGLAGRDTQYF	TGTGCCAGCAGCCTACCGGGACTAGCGGGGAGAGATACGCAGTATTTT
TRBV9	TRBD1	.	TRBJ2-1	CASGQGMPYNEQFF	TGTGCCAGTGGACAGGGGATGCCCTACAATGAGCAGTTCTTC
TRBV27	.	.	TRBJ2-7	CASSLSQASSYEQYF	TGTGCCAGCAGCCTCTCACAGGCCAGCTCCTACGAGCAGTACTTC
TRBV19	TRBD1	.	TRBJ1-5	CASSIEQGNQPQHF	TGTGCCAGTAGTATAGAACAGGGGAATCAGCCCCAGCATTTT
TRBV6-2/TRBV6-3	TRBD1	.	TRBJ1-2	CASSYSRALGQVPYGSYGYTF	TGTGCCAGCAGTTACTCGCGCGCCTTAGGACAGGTCCCTTACGGTAGCTATGGCTACACCTTC
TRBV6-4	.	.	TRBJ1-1	CASSVGEGTEAFF	TGTGCCAGCAGTGTAGGGGAGGGGACTGAAGCTTTCTTT
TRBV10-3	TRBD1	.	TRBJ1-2	CASAPGTGYGYTF	TGTGCCTCAGCCCCCGGGACAGGGTATGGCTACACCTTC
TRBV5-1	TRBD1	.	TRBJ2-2	CASSFGQGSTGELFF	TGCGCCAGCAGCTTTGGACAGGGGAGCACCGGGGAGCTGTTTTTT
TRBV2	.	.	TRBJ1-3	CASSEFGVAGNTIYF	TGTGCCAGCAGTGAATTCGGGGTAGCTGGAAACACCATATATTTT
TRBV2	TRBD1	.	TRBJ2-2	CASTIQGTLNTGELFF	TGTGCCAGCACCATACAGGGGACCTTGAACACCGGGGAGCTGTTTTTT
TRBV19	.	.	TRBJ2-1	CASSMLLGLEFNEQFF	TGTGCCAGTAGTATGCTACTAGGACTGGAGTTCAATGAGCAGTTCTTC
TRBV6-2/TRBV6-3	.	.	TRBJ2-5	CASSYFGGQETQYF	TGTGCCAGCAGTTACTTTGGCGGTCAAGAGACCCAGTACTTC
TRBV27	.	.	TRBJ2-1	CASSFGFRGSYNEQFF	TGTGCCAGCAGTTTCGGGTTCAGGGGCTCCTACAATGAGCAGTTCTTC
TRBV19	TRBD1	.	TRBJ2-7	CASSISGQVYEQYF	TGTGCCAGTAGTATCTCCGGACAGGTTTACGAGCAGTACTTC
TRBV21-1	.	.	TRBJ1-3	CASSSHDTGKAGNTIYF	TGTGCCAGCAGCTCGCATGATACAGGGAAGGCTGGAAACACCATATATTTT